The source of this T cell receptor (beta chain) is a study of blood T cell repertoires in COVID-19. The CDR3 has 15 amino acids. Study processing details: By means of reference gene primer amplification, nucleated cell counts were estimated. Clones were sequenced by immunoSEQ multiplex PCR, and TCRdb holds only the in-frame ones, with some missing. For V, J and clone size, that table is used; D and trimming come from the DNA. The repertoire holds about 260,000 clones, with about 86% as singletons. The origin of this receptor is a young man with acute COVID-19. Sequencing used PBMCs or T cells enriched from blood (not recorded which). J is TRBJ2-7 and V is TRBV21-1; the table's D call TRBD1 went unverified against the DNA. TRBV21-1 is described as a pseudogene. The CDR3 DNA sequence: TGTGCCAGCAAGCAAGTCCCTCGGGACACCATCGAGCAGTACGTC. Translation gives CASKQVPRDTIEQYV.